This T cell receptor (beta chain) comes out of a study of blood T cell repertoires in COVID-19. Whole-study context: The cDNA or gDNA used as material had been derived from T cells, B-cell-depleted T cells, or PBMCs.

Sequencing used immunoSEQ multiplex PCR; TCRdb keeps in-frame clones, though not all of them. Here the sample spans around 260,000 clones, 70% to 90% being singletons. Seattle patient enrollment occurred during active infection, with longitudinal follow-up thereafter. Sequencing used peripheral blood. The clonotype originates from a human donor with COVID-19, enrolled during active disease. The donor label of this sample is uncertain.

As DNA, the CDR3 is TGTGCCAGCAGCCTGACATATTTTATGGAAGCTTTCTTT. Amino acid sequence: CASSLTYFMEAFF. V gene TRBV14 combines with J gene TRBJ1-1; D is ambiguous. The CDR3 loop spans 13 amino acids. V shed 4 bases and J shed 8 bases, with 14 bases lying between them. CDR1 is SGHDN, CDR2 FVKESK, per germline.